The 30 T cell receptor beta chains below come from one sample, sequenced in a study of shared clonotypes between healthy human individuals. Sequencing was performed with immunoSEQ multiplex PCR; in TCRdb, only in-frame clones are kept and a portion is missing. The repertoire holds hundreds of thousands of clones, with 72% as singletons. Sequencing was performed on memory CD4+ T cells sorted from blood. Subset denoted: CD45RA-negative fraction. These receptors were taken from a woman between 25 and 40 years old in good health.

The chain combines TRBV11-2 with TRBJ2-3; 14 nucleotides match TRBD2. There are 18 residues in the CDR3. Germline V gene lookup returns CDR1 SGHAT and CDR2 FQNNGV. The V gene end was trimmed by 3 bases and the J gene end by 0 bases; junction bases not matched to a gene: 5. The CDR3 DNA reads TGTGCCAGCAGCTTTACCGGGACTAGCGGGAGTAGCACAGATACGCAGTATTTT. Residues: CASSFTGTSGSSTDTQYF. The whole variable domain, remainder taken from reference TRBV11-2 and TRBJ2-3, is EAGVAQSPRYKIIEKRQSVAFWCNPISGHATLYWYQQILGQGPKLLIQFQNNGVVDDSQLPKDRFSAERLKGVDSTLKIQPAKLEDSAVYLCASSFTGTSGSSTDTQYFGPGTRLTVL.

V usage is TRBV6-6 and J usage is TRBJ2-5; no reliable D call. Germline CDR1 reads MNHNY; CDR2 reads SVGAGI (reference sequence). The CDR3 spans 15 residues. V lost 2 bases and J 1 base, leaving 11 bases between the germline ends. The CDR3 is CASSYKGLPQETQYF. The CDR3 region has the DNA TGTGCCAGCAGTTACAAAGGCCTGCCCCAAGAGACCCAGTACTTC.

This clone came up once. V usage is TRBV27 and J usage is TRBJ2-7; TRBD1 aligns across 8 bases. This CDR3 is 13 amino acids long. V shed 6 bases, J shed 6 bases, and the junction held 7 bases outside the gene matches. CDR1 and CDR2 (germline): MNHEY, SMNVEV (reference sequence). The CDR3 region has the DNA TGTGCCAGCAGGCGGACAGGGTTGAGCGAGCAGTACTTC. Its protein is CASRRTGLSEQYF.

This chain uses TRBV30 with TRBJ1-5; D gene unclear. Trimming took 2 bases from V and 3 from J, leaving 8 bases between them. Germline-derived CDR1 and CDR2 are GTSNPN and SVGIG (reference sequence). The CDR3 is made up of 13 amino acids. The CDR3, as DNA: TGTGCCTGGAGTCGGGCGGCCAATCAGCCCCAGCATTTT. This gives the protein CAWSRAANQPQHF.

This chain joins TRBV5-1 and TRBJ2-3; D might be TRBD1 (6 bases). The CDR3 extends over 18 amino acids. V was clipped by 0 bases and J by 1 base, with 18 bases between them. In germline, CDR1 is SGHRS, CDR2 YFSETQ. The CDR3 DNA is TGCGCCAGCAGCTTGGGAAGGGGGTTCGGTCAAGGCACAGATACGCAGTATTTT. As protein: CASSLGRGFGQGTDTQYF.

Concerning this clone: The same CDR3 can be traced to other DNA sequences in this sample. V gene TRBV29-1 combines with J gene TRBJ2-5, with 9 bases lining up with TRBD2. The CDR3 has 12 residues. CDR1 is SQVTM, CDR2 ANQGSEA, per germline. V shed 4 bases and J 5 bases; nucleotides not matched to a gene: 2. Here the CDR3 reads CSVAAGGETQYF. In DNA form, the CDR3 reads TGCAGCGTTGCGGCGGGAGGGGAGACCCAGTACTTC.

The chain carries TRBV10-1 and TRBJ2-7; 9 nucleotides match TRBD2. This CDR3 comprises 18 residues. Germline V CDR1 and CDR2: WNHNN, SYGVQD (reference sequence). V shed 0 bases, J shed 0 bases, and the junction held 9 bases outside the gene matches. CDR3 bases: TGCGCCAGCAGTGAGTCGGTCCTCCGGCGGGGGGGCTCCTACGAGCAGTACTTC. Translation gives CASSESVLRRGGSYEQYF.

V gene TRBV4-1 combines with J gene TRBJ2-2, with TRBD2 identical over 9 bases. Germline lookup yields CDR1 MGHRA and CDR2 YSYEKL. The CDR3 has 17 amino acids. With V trimmed by 0 bases and J by 0 bases, 2 bases remained unmatched. The CDR3 spells CASSQETSGTNTGELFF. The DNA of the CDR3 is TGCGCCAGCAGCCAAGAGACTAGCGGAACGAACACCGGGGAGCTGTTTTTT.

The gene calls are TRBV7-2 and TRBJ2-3, with 7 bases identical to TRBD2. V was clipped by 2 bases and J by 3 bases; unmatched bases: 5. The CDR3 runs 15 residues. Germline V CDR1 and CDR2: SGHTA, FQGNSA. The CDR3 DNA sequence: TGTGCCAGCAGCTTACAGACGGGAGGTACAGATACGCAGTATTTT. Its translation is CASSLQTGGTDTQYF.

This chain links TRBV10-2 with TRBJ1-2, with 8 positions matching TRBD1. The trim removed 0 bases at V and 7 bases at J, leaving 4 bases unmatched. Germline V gives CDR1 WSHSY, CDR2 SAAADI. The CDR3 contains 14 residues. The CDR3 DNA follows: TGCGCCAGCAGTGAGTCGGGCAGGGGGCTTGGCTACACCTTC. Encoded protein: CASSESGRGLGYTF.

The chain uses TRBV10-1 and TRBJ1-4, with unresolved D. This CDR3 is 19 amino acids long. V lost 6 bases and J lost 0, with 23 bases in between. CDR1 WNHNN and CDR2 SYGVQD come from the germline V gene (reference sequence). CDR3 bases: TGCGCCAGCAGAGAGAGACTCCTCGAGGCCCTTGCAACTAATGAAAAACTGTTTTTT. Its protein is CASRERLLEALATNEKLFF.

J is TRBJ2-3 and V is TRBV5-4, with unresolved D. This CDR3 spans 14 amino acids. Germline assignment: CDR1 SGHNT and CDR2 YYREEE (reference sequence). V lost 4 bases, J lost 5 bases, and 14 bases lay in between. The CDR3 nucleotides are TGTGCCAGCAGCCCGGGCCAGGTGGGAGATACGCAGTATTTT. Its protein is CASSPGQVGDTQYF.

This chain connects TRBV9 to TRBJ1-3, with D perhaps TRBD1 (5 bases). V was clipped by 0 bases and J by 2 bases, with 6 bases between them. Germline loops: CDR1 SGDLS, CDR2 YYNGEE. The CDR3 has 14 residues. The CDR3: CASSVVGAGNTIYF. The CDR3 DNA reads as TGTGCCAGCAGCGTAGTGGGGGCTGGAAACACCATATATTTT.

The V call is TRBV6-4, the J call TRBJ2-2, with 10 positions matching TRBD2. J gave up 3 bases and V 10 bases, and 11 bases lay outside the gene matches. The CDR3 has 16 amino acids. Germline CDR1 and CDR2: MRHNA and SNTAGT. The CDR3 here is CATKLLAGADTGELFF. In DNA form, the CDR3 reads TGTGCCACCAAACTTCTAGCGGGAGCTGACACCGGGGAGCTGTTTTTT.

The chain has TRBV29-1 and TRBJ2-3; no reliable D call. V was shortened by 4 bases and J by 3 bases, with 11 bases between the two germline ends. The CDR3 length is 13 residues. Germline CDR1 reads SQVTM; CDR2 reads ANQGSEA. The chain's CDR3 is CSVALPRTDTQYF. The CDR3 DNA reads TGCAGCGTTGCCCTACCCAGGACAGATACGCAGTATTTT.

J is TRBJ2-3 and V is TRBV6-6, with D perhaps TRBD1 (7 bases). The V end was cut by 1 base, the J end by 6 bases, with 11 bases between. Germline V lookup: CDR1 MNHNY, CDR2 SVGAGI (reference sequence). CDR3 length equals 14 residues. CDR3 in amino acids: CASSYWQGGDTQYF. In DNA form, the CDR3 reads TGTGCCAGCAGTTACTGGCAGGGGGGCGATACGCAGTATTTT.

The chain links TRBV18 to TRBJ2-1; 8 bases line up with TRBD1. Germline V gene data show CDR1 as KGHSH and CDR2 as LQKENI. CDR3 length equals 16 residues. V was pared by 3 bases and J by 1 base, with 5 bases of the junction left unmatched. The CDR3, as DNA: TGTGCCAGCTCACCCGTGACAGGGGATTCCTACAATGAGCAGTTCTTC. Translation gives CASSPVTGDSYNEQFF.

The J gene is TRBJ2-7, the V gene TRBV6-5; 10 positions agree with TRBD1. CDR1 is MNHEY and CDR2 is SVGAGI in the germline V gene. The CDR3 totals 14 residues. V trimming: 6 bases; J trimming: 5 bases; junction bases outside the gene matches: 7. The DNA of the CDR3 is TGTGCCAGCAGCCAAGACAGGGGGCCCCACGAGCAGTACTTC. Translating gives CASSQDRGPHEQYF.

The rearrangement links TRBV7-9 to TRBJ2-7; 12 nucleotides align to TRBD2. This CDR3 has 16 residues. Germline CDR1 SEHNR, CDR2 FQNEAQ (reference sequence). Trimming took 7 bases from V and 7 from J; bases not matched to a gene: 14. The CDR3 here is CASKFTRTSGTEEQYF. In DNA form, the CDR3 reads TGTGCCAGCAAATTCACCCGGACTAGCGGGACCGAGGAGCAGTACTTC.

This clone was detected ten times or more. V is TRBV5-6 and J is TRBJ2-1; TRBD2 might be the D (6 bases). The CDR3 consists of 13 residues. CDR1 SGHDT and CDR2 YYEEEE come from the germline V gene. Trimming left V 3 bases short and J 9 bases short, with 13 bases between. This CDR3 reads CASSSPGTSEQFF. The DNA of the CDR3 is TGTGCCAGCAGCTCCCCCGGGACTTCTGAGCAGTTCTTC. Full variable domain (rest looked up from reference TRBV5-6 and TRBJ2-1): DAGVTQSPTHLIKTRGQQVTLRCSPKSGHDTVSWYQQALGQGPQFIFQYYEEEERQRGNFPDRFSGHQFPNYSSELNVNALLLGDSALYLCASSSPGTSEQFFGPGTRLTVL.

The chain links TRBV5-1 to TRBJ1-2; D gene ambiguous. The CDR3 spans 18 residues. In germline, CDR1 is SGHRS, CDR2 YFSETQ. Deletions cut 4 bases from V and 7 bases from J, with 29 bases between. CDR3 sequence: CASSASQTTLTNSLGYTF. CDR3 DNA sequence: TGCGCCAGCAGCGCGTCCCAAACTACATTAACAAATTCCCTTGGCTACACCTTC.

This clone was picked up a small number of times. The V call is TRBV9, the J call TRBJ2-1, with a possible D match to TRBD2 (5 bases). The CDR3 spans 14 residues. Germline lookup yields CDR1 SGDLS and CDR2 YYNGEE. V was shortened by 0 bases and J by 6 bases, with 10 bases between the two germline ends. The CDR3 nucleotides are TGTGCCAGCAGCGTAGCTAGCCCAATCAATGAGCAGTTCTTC. Translating it yields CASSVASPINEQFF.

The rearrangement joins TRBV28 to TRBJ2-7; no firm D call. Trimming removed 1 base from V and 1 base from J, with 14 bases in between. The CDR3 sequence is 16 residues long. CDR1 and CDR2 from the germline V gene are MDHEN and SYDVKM. Here the CDR3 reads CASSLYRADLSYEQYF. The CDR3 DNA sequence: TGTGCCAGCAGTTTATATCGCGCAGACCTATCCTACGAGCAGTACTTC.

This clone appeared a few times. The V and J genes are TRBV28 and TRBJ2-7; the D gene could be TRBD1 or TRBD2 (5 bases each). This CDR3 spans 13 amino acids. Germline-derived CDR1 and CDR2 are MDHEN and SYDVKM. The V and J ends lost 1 base and 9 bases respectively, with 13 bases between them. The chain's CDR3 is CASSLSVKRGQYF. DNA of the CDR3: TGTGCCAGCAGTTTATCAGTGAAGAGGGGGCAGTACTTC. Complete variable domain (other parts from reference TRBV28 and TRBJ2-7): DVKVTQSSRYLVKRTGEKVFLECVQDMDHENMFWYRQDPGLGLRLIYFSYDVKMKEKGDIPEGYSVSREKKERFSLILESASTNQTSMYLCASSLSVKRGQYFGPGTRLTVT.

The chain recombines TRBV18 with TRBJ2-5, with a possible D match to TRBD2 (5 bases). The germline V gene encodes CDR1 KGHSH and CDR2 LQKENI. Trimming pared 1 base from V and 5 bases from J, leaving 8 bases between. The CDR3 length is 13 residues. This CDR3 reads CASSPLARETQYF. The CDR3, as DNA: TGTGCCAGCTCACCACTAGCGCGGGAGACCCAGTACTTC.

This clone has only one observation. The chain carries TRBV7-9 and TRBJ2-2; 10 bases map to TRBD2. The CDR3 runs 16 residues. J was trimmed by 3 bases and V by 5 bases; bases with no gene match: 6. Germline lookup yields CDR1 SEHNR and CDR2 FQNEAQ (reference sequence). As DNA, the CDR3 is TGTGCCAGCAGCCCCCCGAGCGGGAGGGACACCGGGGAGCTGTTTTTT. Its protein is CASSPPSGRDTGELFF.

The rearrangement uses TRBV2 and TRBJ2-3; D perhaps matches TRBD2 (5 bases). The CDR3 length is 13 residues. Germline assignment: CDR1 SNHLY and CDR2 FYNNEI. The germline V and J ends were trimmed by 4 bases and 5 bases, with 10 bases remaining between them. DNA of the CDR3: TGTGCCAGCAGTGCGCTAGCAGGAGATACGCAGTATTTT. Its protein is CASSALAGDTQYF.

This clone was seen once. The CDR3 DNA is TGTGCCAGCAGCTCGACTAGCGGGAGGTTAGCCAAAAACATTCAGTACTTC. Protein: CASSSTSGRLAKNIQYF. The V call is TRBV11-2, the J call TRBJ2-4; 13 nucleotides line up with TRBD2. CDR1 is SGHAT and CDR2 is FQNNGV in the germline V gene. Trimming cost V 4 bases and J 0 bases; bases outside gene matches: 3. The CDR3 covers 17 residues. The variable domain in full, completed from reference TRBV11-2 and TRBJ2-4, reads EAGVAQSPRYKIIEKRQSVAFWCNPISGHATLYWYQQILGQGPKLLIQFQNNGVVDDSQLPKDRFSAERLKGVDSTLKIQPAKLEDSAVYLCASSSTSGRLAKNIQYFGAGTRLSVL.

Points on this clone: Distinct nucleotide sequences in the sample also encode this CDR3. The CDR3 bases are TGCGCCAGCAGCTTGGACAACTACGAGCAGTACTTC. This encodes CASSLDNYEQYF. V usage is TRBV5-1 and J usage is TRBJ2-7; D unresolved. The CDR3 has 12 amino acids. V was cut by 0 bases and J by 3 bases, with 4 bases left in between. Germline lookup yields CDR1 SGHRS and CDR2 YFSETQ.

V gene TRBV27 combines with J gene TRBJ2-2, with no clear D. Per germline, CDR1 MNHEY and CDR2 SMNVEV (reference sequence). This CDR3 region has 12 residues. The V end lost 8 bases, the J end lost 6 bases, and 10 bases lay between the germline ends. CDR3 loop: CASRALAGELFF. The CDR3 DNA follows: TGTGCCAGCCGAGCCCTCGCCGGGGAGCTGTTTTTT.